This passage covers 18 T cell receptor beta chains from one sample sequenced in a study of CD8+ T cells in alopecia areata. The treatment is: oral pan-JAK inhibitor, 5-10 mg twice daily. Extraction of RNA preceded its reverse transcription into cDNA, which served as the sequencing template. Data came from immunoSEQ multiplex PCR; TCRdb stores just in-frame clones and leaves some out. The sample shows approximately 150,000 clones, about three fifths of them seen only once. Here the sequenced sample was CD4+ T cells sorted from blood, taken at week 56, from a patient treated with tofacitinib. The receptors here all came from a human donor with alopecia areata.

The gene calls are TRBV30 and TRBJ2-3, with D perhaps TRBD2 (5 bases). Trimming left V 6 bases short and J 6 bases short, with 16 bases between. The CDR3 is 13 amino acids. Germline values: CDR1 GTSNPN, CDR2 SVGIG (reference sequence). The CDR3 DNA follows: TGTGCCTGTGGCCCGGGGTCGCGGGATACGCAGTATTTT. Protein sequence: CACGPGSRDTQYF.

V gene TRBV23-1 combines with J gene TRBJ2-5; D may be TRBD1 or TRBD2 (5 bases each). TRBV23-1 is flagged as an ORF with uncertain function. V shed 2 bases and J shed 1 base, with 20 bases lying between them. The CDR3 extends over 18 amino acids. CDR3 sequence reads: CASSQLGTPQIIQETQYF. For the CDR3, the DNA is TGCGCCAGCAGTCAACTCGGGACGCCACAAATTATCCAAGAGACCCAGTACTTC.

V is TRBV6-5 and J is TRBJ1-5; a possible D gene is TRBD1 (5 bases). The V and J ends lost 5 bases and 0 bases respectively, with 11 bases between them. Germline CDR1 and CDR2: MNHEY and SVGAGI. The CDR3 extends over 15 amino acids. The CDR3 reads CASSTTEYSNQPQHF. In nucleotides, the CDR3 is TGTGCCAGCAGTACGACAGAGTATAGCAATCAGCCCCAGCATTTT.

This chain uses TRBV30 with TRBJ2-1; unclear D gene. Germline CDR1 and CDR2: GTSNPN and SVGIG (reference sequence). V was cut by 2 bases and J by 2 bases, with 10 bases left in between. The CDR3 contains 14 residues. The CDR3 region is CAWSRDPTYNEQFF. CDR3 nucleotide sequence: TGTGCCTGGAGTCGTGATCCGACCTACAATGAGCAGTTCTTC.

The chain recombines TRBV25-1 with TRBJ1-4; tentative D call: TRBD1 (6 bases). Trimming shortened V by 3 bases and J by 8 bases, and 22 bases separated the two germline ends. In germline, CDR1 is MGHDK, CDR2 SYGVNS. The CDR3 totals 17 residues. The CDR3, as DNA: TGTGCCAGCAGTGATTCCGGCCCACAGGGTTTAGGGGAAAAACTGTTTTTT. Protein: CASSDSGPQGLGEKLFF.

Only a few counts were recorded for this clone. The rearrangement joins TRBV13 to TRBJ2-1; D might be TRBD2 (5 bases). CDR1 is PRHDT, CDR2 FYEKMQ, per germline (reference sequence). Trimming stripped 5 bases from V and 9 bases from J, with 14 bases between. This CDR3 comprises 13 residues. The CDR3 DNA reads TGTGCCAGCAGCGCCCACCGGGGAGCTGAGCAGTTCTTC. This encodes CASSAHRGAEQFF.

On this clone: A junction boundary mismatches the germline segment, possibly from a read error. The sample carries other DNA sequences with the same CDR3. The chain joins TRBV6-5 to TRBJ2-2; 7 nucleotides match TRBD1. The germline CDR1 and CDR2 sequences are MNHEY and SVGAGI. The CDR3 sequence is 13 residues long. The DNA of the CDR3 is TGCGCCAGCAGTTTGCAGGGGGTCGGGGAGCTGTTTTTT. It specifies CASSLQGVGELFF.

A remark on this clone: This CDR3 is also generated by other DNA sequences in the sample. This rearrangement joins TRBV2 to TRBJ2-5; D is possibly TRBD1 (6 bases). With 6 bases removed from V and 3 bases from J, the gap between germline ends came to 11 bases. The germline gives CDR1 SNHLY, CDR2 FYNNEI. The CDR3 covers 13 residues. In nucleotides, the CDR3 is TGTGCCAGCAGGGGAACAGGGAAAGAGACCCAGTACTTC. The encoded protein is CASRGTGKETQYF. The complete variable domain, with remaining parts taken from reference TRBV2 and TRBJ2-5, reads EPEVTQTPSHQVTQMGQEVILRCVPISNHLYFYWYRQILGQKVEFLVSFYNNEISEKSEIFDDQFSVERPDGSNFTLKIRSTKLEDSAMYFCASRGTGKETQYFGPGTRLLVL.

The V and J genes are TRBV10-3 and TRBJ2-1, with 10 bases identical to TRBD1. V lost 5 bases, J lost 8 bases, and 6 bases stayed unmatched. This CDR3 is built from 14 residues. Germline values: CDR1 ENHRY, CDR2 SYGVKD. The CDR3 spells CAISPGQGTHEQFF. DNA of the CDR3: TGTGCCATCAGTCCGGGACAGGGGACCCATGAGCAGTTCTTC.

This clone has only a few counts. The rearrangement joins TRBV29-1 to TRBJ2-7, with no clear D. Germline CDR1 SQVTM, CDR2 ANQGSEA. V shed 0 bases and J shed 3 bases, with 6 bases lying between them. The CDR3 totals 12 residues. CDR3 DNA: TGCAGCGTTGAAGATAGGTTCTACGAGCAGTACTTC. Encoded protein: CSVEDRFYEQYF.

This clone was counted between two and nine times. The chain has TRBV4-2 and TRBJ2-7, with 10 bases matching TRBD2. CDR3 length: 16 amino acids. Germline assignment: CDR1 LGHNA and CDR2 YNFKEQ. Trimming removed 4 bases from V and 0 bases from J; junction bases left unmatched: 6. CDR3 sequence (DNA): TGTGCCAGCAGCCTAGCGGGGGGCAGCTCCTCCTACGAGCAGTACTTC. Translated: CASSLAGGSSSYEQYF.

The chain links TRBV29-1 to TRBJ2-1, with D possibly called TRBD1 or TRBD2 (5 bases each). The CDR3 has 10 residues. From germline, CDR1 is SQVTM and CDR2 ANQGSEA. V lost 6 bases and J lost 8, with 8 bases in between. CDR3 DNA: TGCAGCGTCGGGGCGTATGAGCAGTTCTTC. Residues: CSVGAYEQFF.

The CDR3 DNA is TGTGCCAGCAGCACTGGACAGGGCAGAGTCTACGAGCAGTACTTC. Translation gives CASSTGQGRVYEQYF. This chain joins TRBV2 and TRBJ2-7; 8 positions agree with TRBD1. Trimming cost V 6 bases and J 3 bases; bases outside gene matches: 10. The CDR3 has 15 residues. Germline V gives CDR1 SNHLY, CDR2 FYNNEI. Full variable domain (missing parts from reference TRBV2 and TRBJ2-7): EPEVTQTPSHQVTQMGQEVILRCVPISNHLYFYWYRQILGQKVEFLVSFYNNEISEKSEIFDDQFSVERPDGSNFTLKIRSTKLEDSAMYFCASSTGQGRVYEQYFGPGTRLTVT.

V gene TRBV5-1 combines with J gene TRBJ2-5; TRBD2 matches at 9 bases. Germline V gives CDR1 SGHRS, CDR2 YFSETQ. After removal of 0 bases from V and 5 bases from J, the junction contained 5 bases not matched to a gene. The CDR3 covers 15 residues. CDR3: CASSLVAGGPETQYF. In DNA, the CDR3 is TGCGCCAGCAGCTTGGTTGCGGGGGGGCCGGAGACCCAGTACTTC.

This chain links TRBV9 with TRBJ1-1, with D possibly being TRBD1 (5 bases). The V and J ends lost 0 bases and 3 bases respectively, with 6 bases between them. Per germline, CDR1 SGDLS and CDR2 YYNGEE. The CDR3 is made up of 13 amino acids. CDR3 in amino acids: CASSVEGYTEAFF. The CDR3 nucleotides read TGTGCCAGCAGCGTAGAGGGGTACACTGAAGCTTTCTTT.

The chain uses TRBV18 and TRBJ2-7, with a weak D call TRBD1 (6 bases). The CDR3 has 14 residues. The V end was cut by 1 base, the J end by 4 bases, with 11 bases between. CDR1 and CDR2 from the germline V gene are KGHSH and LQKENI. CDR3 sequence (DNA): TGTGCCAGCTCACCACGCCAGGGGTTGTACGAGCAGTACTTC. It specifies CASSPRQGLYEQYF.

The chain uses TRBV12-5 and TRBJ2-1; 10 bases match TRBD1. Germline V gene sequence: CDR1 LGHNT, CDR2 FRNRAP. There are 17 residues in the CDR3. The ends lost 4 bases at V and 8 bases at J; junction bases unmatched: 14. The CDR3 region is CASGSAGGQGIADEQFF. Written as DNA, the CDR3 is TGTGCTAGTGGTTCGGCCGGGGGACAGGGGATTGCAGATGAGCAGTTCTTC. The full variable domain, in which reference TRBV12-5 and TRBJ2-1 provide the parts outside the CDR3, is DARVTQTPRHKVTEMGQEVTMRCQPILGHNTVFWYRQTMMQGLELLAYFRNRAPLDDSGMPKDRFSAEMPDATLATLKIQPSEPRDSAVYFCASGSAGGQGIADEQFFGPGTRLTVL.

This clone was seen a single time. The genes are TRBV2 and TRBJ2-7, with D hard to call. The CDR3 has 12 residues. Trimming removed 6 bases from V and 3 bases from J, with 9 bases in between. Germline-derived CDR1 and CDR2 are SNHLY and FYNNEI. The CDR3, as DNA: TGTGCCAGCAGCCGCACGGACTACGAGCAGTACTTC. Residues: CASSRTDYEQYF.